The 18 T cell receptor beta chains below were found in one sample sequenced in a study of cytomegalovirus exposure and HLA in healthy donors. Use of 60 Vbeta and 13 Jbeta primers characterized the PCR. TCRdb's copy holds only in-frame clones and misses some; the assay was immunoSEQ multiplex PCR. Altogether 200,000 to 300,000 clones are present, 70% to 90% being singletons, with the ten largest covering 8%. The sequencing sample was made of PBMCs. The source of these receptors is a woman aged 55-70 years in good health and CMV-seropositive.

This chain uses TRBV29-1 with TRBJ2-2, with 10 bases identical to TRBD2. After removal of 5 bases from V and 6 bases from J, the junction contained 12 bases not matched to a gene. The CDR3 has 16 residues. Germline V gene data show CDR1 as SQVTM and CDR2 as ANQGSEA. The CDR3 nucleotides read TGCAGCGTTCGGCTCGGCCTAGCGGGAGCCTCCGGGGAGCTGTTTTTT. This encodes CSVRLGLAGASGELFF.

This clone was recorded only once. The V and J genes are TRBV7-8 and TRBJ1-5; D may be TRBD1 (6 bases). CDR1 and CDR2 (germline): SGHVS, FQNEAQ. V was shortened by 4 bases and J by 6 bases, with 19 bases between the two germline ends. There are 16 residues in the CDR3. CDR3 DNA sequence: TGTGCCAGCAGCTATAGTCGGCGGGGGGGGGCTCAGCCCCAGCATTTT. This translates into CASSYSRRGGAQPQHF. The full variable domain, its missing parts supplied by reference TRBV7-8 and TRBJ1-5, is GAGVSQSPRYKVAKRGQDVALRCDPISGHVSLFWYQQALGQGPEFLTYFQNEAQLDKSGLPSDRFFAERPEGSVSTLKIQRTQQEDSAVYLCASSYSRRGGAQPQHFGDGTRLSIL.

On this clone itself: An end of the junction differs from the germline gene, which may be a read error. Here the CDR3 reads CSSSRPGDYGYTF. The CDR3 nucleotides are TGTTCCAGCAGCCGCCCGGGTGACTATGGCTACACCTTC. The chain uses TRBV7-9 and TRBJ1-2; the D is unclear. This CDR3 is 13 amino acids long. Germline lookup yields CDR1 SEHNR and CDR2 FQNEAQ (reference sequence).

The chain combines TRBV10-3 with TRBJ2-7; 10 positions agree with TRBD1. CDR1 and CDR2 (germline): ENHRY, SYGVKD. V shed 6 bases and J 6 bases; nucleotides not matched to a gene: 2. This CDR3 spans 12 amino acids. CDR3 DNA: TGTGCCATCAGAAGGACAGGGGGCGAGCAGTACTTC. Residues: CAIRRTGGEQYF.

This clone was counted between two and nine times. The chain couples TRBV10-3 to TRBJ1-2; D perhaps matches TRBD1 (5 bases). Trimming shortened V by 3 bases and J by 9 bases, and 14 bases separated the two germline ends. The CDR3 is 13 amino acids. Germline values: CDR1 ENHRY, CDR2 SYGVKD. For the CDR3, the DNA is TGTGCCATCAGTGAAGAGACAGCAAGGAGCTACACCTTC. This codes for CAISEETARSYTF.

The gene calls are TRBV2 and TRBJ1-4; D possibly corresponds to TRBD1 (6 bases). Per germline, CDR1 SNHLY and CDR2 FYNNEI. The CDR3 is 12 residues long. V was shortened by 5 bases and J by 8 bases, with 9 bases between the two germline ends. The CDR3 DNA follows: TGTGCCAGCAGTACTACAGGGGAAAAACTGTTTTTT. Amino acids: CASSTTGEKLFF.

V is TRBV7-9 and J is TRBJ2-7; D is unresolved. In germline, CDR1 is SEHNR, CDR2 FQNEAQ (reference sequence). The V end lost 5 bases, the J end lost 0 bases, and 14 bases lay between the germline ends. CDR3 length: 15 residues. The CDR3 protein is CASSPLLQHSYEQYF. DNA of the CDR3: TGTGCCAGCAGCCCCCTCCTCCAACACTCCTACGAGCAGTACTTC.

The rearrangement uses TRBV6-1 and TRBJ1-2, with D possibly matching TRBD1 (5 bases). V was cut by 3 bases and J by 6 bases, with 8 bases left in between. The CDR3 sequence is 12 residues long. Germline values: CDR1 MNHNS, CDR2 SASEGT. CDR3 region: CASSEIRDGYTF. The CDR3, as DNA: TGTGCCAGCAGTGAGATCAGGGATGGCTACACCTTC.

The chain recombines TRBV27 with TRBJ2-1; 8 nucleotides align to TRBD1. This CDR3 spans 18 amino acids. CDR1 and CDR2 from the germline V gene are MNHEY and SMNVEV (reference sequence). V shed 5 bases, J shed 9 bases, and the junction held 21 bases outside the gene matches. The CDR3 DNA follows: TGTGCCAGCAGTCTGACAGGGGACCCGATACCGATACAACCTGAGCAGTTCTTC. Translating gives CASSLTGDPIPIQPEQFF.

This clone was recorded only once. This chain uses TRBV18 with TRBJ2-5; 7 bases line up with TRBD2. J lost 4 bases, V lost 4 bases, and 9 bases had no gene match. CDR3 length: 15 residues. The germline CDR1 and CDR2 sequences are KGHSH and LQKENI. The DNA of the CDR3 is TGTGCCAGCTCACTTACTAGCGCCCTCAGAGAGACCCAGTACTTC. Amino acid sequence: CASSLTSALRETQYF. The variable domain in full, with the rest retrieved from reference TRBV18 and TRBJ2-5, is NAGVMQNPRHLVRRRGQEARLRCSPMKGHSHVYWYRQLPEEGLKFMVYLQKENIIDESGMPKERFSAEFPKEGPSILRIQQVVRGDSAAYFCASSLTSALRETQYFGPGTRLLVL.

The gene calls are TRBV15 and TRBJ1-1, with D possibly TRBD1 on 6 matching bases. Trimming removed 0 bases at V and 5 bases at J, with 13 bases between. The CDR3 runs to 15 residues. Germline CDR1 LNHNV, CDR2 YYDKDF (reference sequence). CDR3 sequence reads: CATSRERGTVTEAFF. CDR3 coding DNA: TGTGCCACCAGCAGAGAAAGGGGGACGGTTACTGAAGCTTTCTTT.

The chain uses TRBV9 and TRBJ1-5; D might be TRBD1 (5 bases). CDR1 SGDLS and CDR2 YYNGEE come from the germline V gene. The length of the CDR3 is 13 residues. V was pared by 4 bases and J by 4 bases, with 9 bases between. CDR3 region: CASSYSGNQPQHF. DNA for the CDR3: TGTGCCAGCAGCTACTCAGGGAATCAGCCCCAGCATTTT.

This chain links TRBV12-5 with TRBJ2-5; 14 nucleotides agree with TRBD2. CDR3 length: 17 amino acids. V was clipped by 9 bases and J by 6 bases; unmatched bases: 15. Germline V gives CDR1 LGHNT, CDR2 FRNRAP. CDR3 loop: CASLTWTSGRLFKTQYF. The CDR3 DNA reads as TGTGCTAGCCTTACATGGACTAGCGGGAGGTTGTTTAAGACCCAGTACTTC.

V and J are TRBV5-1 and TRBJ2-4; D might be TRBD2 (6 bases). V was clipped by 7 bases and J by 7 bases, with 15 bases between them. Germline V CDR1 and CDR2: SGHRS, YFSETQ. This CDR3 is built from 13 residues. The CDR3 reads CASRPLGGNIQYF. CDR3 DNA: TGCGCCAGCCGCCCCCTAGGAGGGAACATTCAGTACTTC.

Written as DNA, the CDR3 is TGTGCCAGCAGTCCGGGGACAGATAATCAGCCCCAGCATTTT. Protein sequence: CASSPGTDNQPQHF. The chain joins TRBV2 to TRBJ1-5, with 7 bases aligning to TRBD1. The CDR3 has 14 residues. Germline CDR1 and CDR2: SNHLY and FYNNEI. V trimming: 5 bases; J trimming: 4 bases; junction bases outside the gene matches: 5.

This clone was counted between two and nine times. The rearrangement joins TRBV4-1 to TRBJ2-1; D is perhaps TRBD1 (5 bases). Germline CDR1 is MGHRA and CDR2 is YSYEKL. Trimming took off 5 bases at V and 4 bases at J, with 27 bases between the two ends. The CDR3 runs to 19 residues. The CDR3, as DNA: TGCGCCAGCAGCAAAAGGGGATTCATTCAGAGTGAATCATACAATGAGCAGTTCTTC. Its translation: CASSKRGFIQSESYNEQFF.

V usage is TRBV5-1 and J usage is TRBJ1-5; 8 bases match TRBD1. Germline V gives CDR1 SGHRS, CDR2 YFSETQ. This CDR3 region has 14 residues. V lost 5 bases and J lost 5; bases outside the gene matches: 6. In DNA form, the CDR3 reads TGCGCCAGCAGGGTGGGACAGGAGGATCAGCCCCAGCATTTT. Protein: CASRVGQEDQPQHF.

This chain connects TRBV9 to TRBJ2-1; tentative D call: TRBD1 (6 bases). The CDR3 runs to 15 residues. Trimming took off 4 bases at V and 9 bases at J, with 20 bases between the two ends. Germline CDR1 and CDR2: SGDLS and YYNGEE. In DNA, the CDR3 is TGTGCCAGCAGCCGGGGACAAGGGCCCGGCAGTGAGCAGTTCTTC. Translated: CASSRGQGPGSEQFF.